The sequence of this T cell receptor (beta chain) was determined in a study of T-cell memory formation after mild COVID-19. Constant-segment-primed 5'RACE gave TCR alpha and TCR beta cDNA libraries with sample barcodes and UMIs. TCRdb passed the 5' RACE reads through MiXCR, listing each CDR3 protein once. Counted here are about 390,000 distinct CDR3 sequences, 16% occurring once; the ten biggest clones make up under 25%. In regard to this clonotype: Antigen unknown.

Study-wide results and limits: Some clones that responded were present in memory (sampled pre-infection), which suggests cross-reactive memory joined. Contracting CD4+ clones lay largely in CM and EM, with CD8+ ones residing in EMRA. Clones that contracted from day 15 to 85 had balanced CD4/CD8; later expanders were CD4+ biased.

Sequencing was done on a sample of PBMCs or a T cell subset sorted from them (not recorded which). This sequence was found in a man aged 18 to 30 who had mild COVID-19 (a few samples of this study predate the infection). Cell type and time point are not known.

CDR3 sequence: CASSPSQGWTEAFF. As DNA, the CDR3 is TGTGCCAGCAGCCCGAGTCAGGGCTGGACTGAAGCTTTCTTT. The chain carries TRBV7-9 and TRBJ1-1; D perhaps matches TRBD1 (5 bases). CDR3 length: 14 residues. V dropped 5 bases and J dropped 5 bases, with 15 bases sitting between them. Per the germline V gene, CDR1 is SEHNR and CDR2 is FQNEAQ (reference sequence).